This T cell receptor (beta chain) was obtained from a study of T-cell memory formation after mild COVID-19. TCRdb used MiXCR to reprocess the 5' RACE reads, holding one entry per CDR3 protein. The sample shows some 290,000 distinct CDR3 sequences, around 15% of them seen only once. V shed 0 bases and J 3 bases; nucleotides not matched to a gene: 6. This CDR3 has 16 residues. Germline V gene lookup returns CDR1 SQVTM and CDR2 ANQGSEA. In its sample, this clonotype was seen many times. This clonotype was obtained from a man younger than 35 who had mild COVID-19 (a few samples of this study predate the infection). Cell type and time point are not known. Material for sequencing was PBMCs or a T cell subset sorted from them (not recorded which). The chain recombines TRBV29-1 with TRBJ2-2; 8 bases map to TRBD1. The CDR3 reads CSVEDKAGGHTGELFF. CDR3 DNA sequence: TGCAGCGTTGAAGATAAGGCAGGGGGCCACACCGGGGAGCTGTTTTTT.